These 30 T cell receptor beta chains originate from one sample sequenced in a study of blood T cell repertoires in COVID-19. The method was immunoSEQ multiplex PCR; TCRdb's version includes in-frame clones alone and lacks a portion of them. The table records around 700,000 clones, about 90% of them present only once. The material sequenced was peripheral blood. These TCRs come from a woman aged 18-29 years with acute or convalescent COVID-19.

This sequence joins TRBV4-1 and TRBJ1-5, with 11 nucleotides matching TRBD1. The CDR3 length is 18 residues. Germline trimming cut 1 base from V and 2 bases from J; bases unmatched to any gene: 7. Germline V gives CDR1 MGHRA, CDR2 YSYEKL. The CDR3 DNA is TGCGCCAGCAGCCAAGGGACAGGGGGCTTAAGGGGCAATCAGCCCCAGCATTTT. This encodes CASSQGTGGLRGNQPQHF.

V usage is TRBV28 and J usage is TRBJ2-3; 9 bases map to TRBD2. After removal of 11 bases from V and 0 bases from J, the junction contained 6 bases not matched to a gene. Germline V CDR1 and CDR2: MDHEN, SYDVKM. CDR3 length equals 14 residues. CDR3 protein: CALGGGASTDTQYF. The CDR3 bases are TGTGCCCTGGGCGGGGGGGCCAGCACAGATACGCAGTATTTT.

Note on this clone: Within the sample, other DNA sequences also encode this same CDR3. This chain links TRBV28 with TRBJ1-2; D gene uncertain. This CDR3 spans 11 amino acids. Trimming left V 3 bases short and J 5 bases short, with 4 bases between. The V gene's germline CDR1 is MDHEN and CDR2 SYDVKM. The CDR3 spells CASSLRYGYTF. CDR3 DNA: TGTGCCAGCAGTTTGAGATATGGCTACACCTTC.

The chain recombines TRBV21-1 with TRBJ1-2; whether TRBD1, the table's D call, matches the DNA was not checked. TRBV21-1 is a pseudogene segment. CDR3 length: 16 amino acids. This CDR3 is CASSKGAGGTIQGYTF. For the CDR3, the DNA is TGTGCCAGCAGCAAAGGGGCAGGGGGAACTATCCAAGGCTACACCTTC.

In this sample, this clone turned up a few times. V and J are TRBV5-4 and TRBJ1-2; tentatively, D is TRBD1 (6 bases). CDR1 is SGHNT and CDR2 is YYREEE in the germline V gene (reference sequence). Trimming left V 3 bases short and J 6 bases short, with 9 bases between. This CDR3 is 12 amino acids long. CDR3 coding DNA: TGTGCCAGCAGCTCCCCAGGGGATGGCTACACCTTC. This codes for CASSSPGDGYTF.

The CDR3 DNA is TGTGCCAGCAGCCCGAGACAGGGGGCTGAGGGAAACACCATATATTTT. Protein: CASSPRQGAEGNTIYF. This chain joins TRBV11-2 and TRBJ1-3; 10 nucleotides align to TRBD1. The CDR3 runs 16 residues. Trimming cost V 5 bases and J 4 bases; bases outside gene matches: 8. Germline V CDR1 and CDR2: SGHAT, FQNNGV.

V gene TRBV12-3 or TRBV12-4 combines with J gene TRBJ1-1; D remains ambiguous. V lost 2 bases, J lost 6 bases, and 10 bases lay in between. The CDR3 runs 13 residues. DNA for the CDR3: TGTGCCAGCAGTTTACCGCGGCCTCCTGAAGCTTTCTTT. This gives the protein CASSLPRPPEAFF.

This clone was detected a few times. V gene TRBV18 combines with J gene TRBJ1-2; D gene ambiguous. Germline lookup yields CDR1 KGHSH and CDR2 LQKENI. V lost 2 bases and J lost 8, with 12 bases in between. The CDR3 loop spans 13 amino acids. CDR3 amino acids: CASSPSALEGYTF. The CDR3 nucleotides are TGTGCCAGCTCACCAAGCGCCCTGGAGGGCTACACCTTC.

The chain is built from TRBV11-3 and TRBJ2-1, with 7 positions matching TRBD2. The CDR3 is 15 amino acids. V trimming: 3 bases; J trimming: 1 base; junction bases outside the gene matches: 3. CDR1 is SGHNT and CDR2 is YENEEA in the germline V gene. This chain's CDR3 is CASSFELASYNEQFF. Here the CDR3 DNA reads TGTGCCAGCAGCTTTGAACTAGCGTCCTACAATGAGCAGTTCTTC. Complete variable domain (other parts from reference TRBV11-3 and TRBJ2-1): EAGVVQSPRYKIIEKKQPVAFWCNPISGHNTLYWYLQNLGQGPELLIRYENEEAVDDSQLPKDRFSAERLKGVDSTLKIQPAELGDSAVYLCASSFELASYNEQFFGPGTRLTVL.

This chain uses TRBV4-3 with TRBJ1-3; TRBD1 matches 7 bases. The J segment lost 1 base and the V segment lost 2 bases, leaving 2 bases of the junction unmatched. The V gene's germline CDR1 is LGHNA and CDR2 YSLEER. This CDR3 is 15 amino acids long. CDR3 protein: CASSQHRGSGNTIYF. The CDR3, as DNA: TGCGCCAGCAGCCAACACAGGGGATCTGGAAACACCATATATTTT.

This chain links TRBV11-2 with TRBJ2-2; D gene unclear. In germline, CDR1 is SGHAT, CDR2 FQNNGV. Trimming removed 6 bases at V and 7 bases at J, with 21 bases between. The CDR3 loop spans 16 amino acids. CDR3 amino acids: CASRNRKQSLGGELFF. CDR3 coding DNA: TGTGCCAGCAGGAATCGAAAACAGAGTTTGGGCGGGGAGCTGTTTTTT.

The chain recombines TRBV30 with TRBJ2-3; possibly TRBD1 for D (5 bases). V was trimmed by 4 bases and J by 4 bases, leaving 12 bases between them. Germline lookup yields CDR1 GTSNPN and CDR2 SVGIG (reference sequence). The CDR3 runs to 13 residues. The chain's CDR3 is CAWNLGPPDTQYF. The CDR3 nucleotides are TGTGCCTGGAATCTGGGGCCCCCAGATACGCAGTATTTT.

The chain employs TRBV7-3 and TRBJ1-2, with D unresolved. The CDR3 runs to 13 residues. Germline CDR1 SGHTA, CDR2 FQGTGA. Trimming cost V 2 bases and J 8 bases, with 12 bases left between them. CDR3 nucleotide sequence: TGTGCCAGCAGCTTACTCCCAGGAAGGGGCTACACCTTC. As protein: CASSLLPGRGYTF.

V is TRBV4-1 and J is TRBJ2-3, with a weak D call TRBD1 (5 bases). Germline assignment: CDR1 MGHRA and CDR2 YSYEKL. V gave up 1 base and J gave up 1 base, with 9 bases separating them. The CDR3 contains 15 residues. The CDR3 bases are TGCGCCAGCAGCCAAGGGGGCATAGGCACAGATACGCAGTATTTT. Its translation is CASSQGGIGTDTQYF.

CDR3 sequence: CASSRGQIINEKLFF. The DNA of the CDR3 is TGTGCCAGCAGCCGGGGACAGATAATTAATGAAAAACTGTTTTTT. The genes are TRBV6-5 and TRBJ1-4; TRBD1 agrees at 7 bases. CDR3 length: 15 residues. After removal of 6 bases from V and 4 bases from J, the junction contained 8 bases not matched to a gene. Germline CDR1 MNHEY, CDR2 SVGAGI.

The chain couples TRBV6-5 to TRBJ2-1; TRBD1 aligns across 7 bases. With V trimmed by 4 bases and J by 9 bases, 6 bases remained unmatched. Per germline, CDR1 MNHEY and CDR2 SVGAGI. The CDR3 consists of 13 residues. The CDR3 coding sequence is TGTGCCAGCAGTTTTACAGGGGAAAGTGAGCAGTTCTTC. Protein sequence: CASSFTGESEQFF.

There are a few counts of this clone. This sequence joins TRBV3-1 (or the pseudogene TRBV3-2) and TRBJ1-5; TRBD1 might be the D (5 bases). This CDR3 has 16 amino acids. Trimming cost V 1 base and J 9 bases, with 19 bases left between them. Germline V gene data show CDR1 as LGHDT and CDR2 as YNNKEL (reference sequence). CDR3 sequence (DNA): TGTGCCAGCAGCCAAGGGCAAGCAAGGGCCGGGGGGCCCCAGCATTTT. Translated, it gives CASSQGQARAGGPQHF.

The chain joins TRBV2 to TRBJ2-7, with D possibly matching TRBD1 (6 bases). CDR3 length: 13 amino acids. CDR1 and CDR2 (germline): SNHLY, FYNNEI. V lost 6 bases, J lost 7 bases, and 16 bases lay in between. The CDR3 DNA reads TGTGCCAGCAGGGTTGGGCTACAGGGAGAGCAGTACTTC. It codes for CASRVGLQGEQYF.

Worth noting for this clone: Other DNA sequences within the sample encode an identical CDR3. The chain uses TRBV7-9 and TRBJ1-2; D unclear. The V end was cut by 5 bases, the J end by 6 bases, with 10 bases between. The CDR3 has 12 amino acids. CDR1 is SEHNR, CDR2 FQNEAQ, per germline (reference sequence). The CDR3 sequence: CASSRPRDGYTF. DNA for the CDR3: TGTGCCAGCAGCAGACCGCGGGATGGCTACACCTTC.

The V gene is TRBV4-2, the J gene TRBJ1-1; D is possibly TRBD1 (6 bases). CDR1 is LGHNA, CDR2 YNFKEQ, per germline. This CDR3 region has 16 residues. The V end was cut by 4 bases, the J end by 5 bases, with 20 bases between. CDR3 protein: CASSPGGGTFGTEAFF. For the CDR3, the DNA is TGTGCCAGCAGCCCGGGAGGAGGGACATTTGGAACTGAAGCTTTCTTT.

V gene TRBV6-5 combines with J gene TRBJ2-6; D is possibly TRBD2 (5 bases). The CDR3 loop spans 15 amino acids. Looked up from germline, CDR1 is MNHEY and CDR2 is SVGAGI. V lost 6 bases, J lost 0 bases, and 9 bases lay in between. The CDR3 nucleotides are TGTGCCAGCAGCCTCGGGATCTCTGGGGCCAACGTCCTGACTTTC. Its translation is CASSLGISGANVLTF.

This clone has only one observation. The gene calls are TRBV28 and TRBJ1-2; 9 bases map to TRBD1. Looked up from germline, CDR1 is MDHEN and CDR2 is SYDVKM. The CDR3 is 15 amino acids. With V trimmed by 2 bases and J by 4 bases, 5 bases remained unmatched. The CDR3 sequence: CASSLPGQGLYGYTF. CDR3 nucleotides: TGTGCCAGCAGTTTACCGGGACAGGGCCTCTATGGCTACACCTTC.

V usage is TRBV11-3 and J usage is TRBJ1-6, with 8 bases matching TRBD1. The germline V gene encodes CDR1 SGHNT and CDR2 YENEEA. This CDR3 has 19 residues. The V gene end was trimmed by 1 base and the J gene end by 8 bases; junction bases not matched to a gene: 16. The CDR3 protein is CASSLVQGALPSGYSPLHF. In DNA, the CDR3 is TGTGCCAGCAGCTTAGTTCAGGGGGCGCTTCCTTCCGGGTATTCACCCCTCCACTTT.

A few counts support this clone. The J gene is TRBJ1-3, the V gene TRBV5-5, with D maybe TRBD1 (6 bases). Germline V gene data show CDR1 as SGHKS and CDR2 as YYEKEE (reference sequence). V was clipped by 0 bases and J by 8 bases, with 15 bases between them. This CDR3 is 15 amino acids long. The CDR3 DNA is TGTGCCAGCAGCTTGGAAGCAGGGGAAGCCTACACCATATATTTT. Translating gives CASSLEAGEAYTIYF.

This chain uses TRBV18 with TRBJ2-3; 10 nucleotides match TRBD1. CDR1 KGHSH and CDR2 LQKENI come from the germline V gene. Trimming cost V 4 bases and J 5 bases; bases outside gene matches: 3. This CDR3 comprises 14 residues. CDR3 residues: CASSRGTGEDTQYF. CDR3 DNA: TGTGCCAGCTCACGAGGGACAGGGGAAGATACGCAGTATTTT.

The chain employs TRBV2 and TRBJ1-2, with D uncertain. V dropped 8 bases and J dropped 0 bases, with 19 bases sitting between them. The CDR3 sequence is 16 residues long. The germline CDR1 and CDR2 sequences are SNHLY and FYNNEI. CDR3: CASFPRGSFSNYGYTF. The CDR3 DNA is TGTGCCAGCTTCCCAAGAGGCAGCTTCTCTAACTATGGCTACACCTTC.

The table lists this clone with a count of one. The rearrangement links TRBV4-3 to TRBJ2-3, with a possible D match to TRBD2 (6 bases). Trimming took 2 bases from V and 4 from J, leaving 10 bases between them. Germline lookup yields CDR1 LGHNA and CDR2 YSLEER. The CDR3 runs to 14 residues. The CDR3 here is CASSQLGGADTQYF. In DNA form, the CDR3 reads TGCGCCAGCAGCCAACTGGGGGGTGCAGATACGCAGTATTTT.

The chain combines TRBV6-2 or TRBV6-3 with TRBJ2-3; weak D call: TRBD1 (5 bases). The CDR3 sequence is 12 residues long. Germline loops: CDR1 MNHEY, CDR2 SVGEGT. V lost 6 bases, J lost 4 bases, and 8 bases lay in between. CDR3 amino acids: CASSWGPDTQYF. In DNA form, the CDR3 reads TGTGCCAGCAGCTGGGGCCCAGATACGCAGTATTTT.

The V and J genes are TRBV6-5 and TRBJ1-2; tentatively, D is TRBD1 (6 bases). Germline CDR1 MNHEY, CDR2 SVGAGI. The CDR3 consists of 13 residues. Between the trimmed V and J ends, which lost 7 bases and 4 bases, there was a span of 13 bases. CDR3 loop: CASKRGGLYGYTF. The CDR3 DNA reads TGTGCCAGCAAACGGGGGGGGCTCTATGGCTACACCTTC.

This clone was observed once. The rearrangement uses TRBV24-1 and TRBJ2-7; 7 nucleotides align to TRBD1. Germline CDR1 KGHDR, CDR2 SFDVKD. The CDR3 spans 14 residues. The CDR3: CATTGQVKRYEQYF. The CDR3 DNA is TGTGCGACAACCGGACAGGTCAAACGCTACGAGCAGTACTTC.